What follows are 28 T cell receptor beta chains derived from one specimen sequenced in a study of blood T cell repertoires in COVID-19 (dated by TCRdb to 2019 to 2021). The library was built by means of the immunoSEQ multiplex PCR assay. The source is immuneACCESS, and TCRdb retained only in-frame sequences with V and J called. Part of the clones is not carried over; for the studies checked, unresolved V genes explain less than half of this, and the remainder is unexplained. The sample contains approximately 99,000 clones, 70% to 80% of them found a single time. Less than 20% of the sample is in the top ten clones. Source material: peripheral blood. The receptors here all came from a woman older than 75 with active or convalescent COVID-19.

Turning to this clone: Other nucleotide sequences in the sample specify the same CDR3. The V and J genes are TRBV24-1 and TRBJ2-7, with TRBD1 as a possible D gene (5 bases). The CDR3 is made up of 14 amino acids. Germline assignment: CDR1 KGHDR and CDR2 SFDVKD. Trimming stripped 3 bases from V and 3 bases from J, with 11 bases between. The CDR3 nucleotides read TGTGCCACCAGTGATCCCTTTGACAGCTACGAGCAGTACTTC. It is translated as CATSDPFDSYEQYF.

The J gene is TRBJ1-5, the V gene TRBV6-6, with TRBD1 matching 7 bases. The CDR3 contains 15 residues. Looked up from germline, CDR1 is MNHNY and CDR2 is SVGAGI (reference sequence). V lost 6 bases and J lost 3; bases outside the gene matches: 8. The CDR3, as DNA: TGTGCCAGCAGCAGGACAGGAGCAGACAATCAGCCCCAGCATTTT. It encodes CASSRTGADNQPQHF.

This clone showed up just once. At one of its ends the junction is not consistent with the germline gene, which may arise from a read error. The chain joins TRBV7-7 to TRBJ2-7; TRBD1 agrees at 9 bases. CDR3 length: 15 amino acids. Germline V gene sequence: CDR1 SSHAT, CDR2 FNYEAQ (reference sequence). CDR3 amino acids: CASSLGGQGSYEQYF. The CDR3 coding sequence is TGTGCTAGCAGCCTCGGTGGACAGGGGTCCTACGAGCAGTACTTC. Combining the CDR3 with reference TRBV7-7 and TRBJ2-7 gives the whole variable domain GAGVSQSPRYKVTKRGQDVTLRCDPISSHATLYWYQQALGQGPEFLTYFNYEAQPDKSGLPSDRFSAERPEGSISTLTIQRTEQRDSAMYRCASSLGGQGSYEQYFGPGTRLTVT.

The V gene is TRBV2, the J gene TRBJ1-1; TRBD1 is a possible D gene (5 bases). Trimming removed 6 bases at V and 2 bases at J, with 16 bases between. Germline V CDR1 and CDR2: SNHLY, FYNNEI. The length of the CDR3 is 15 residues. The CDR3 here is CASSPTATYNTEAFF. In nucleotides, the CDR3 is TGTGCCAGCAGCCCGACAGCTACCTATAACACTGAAGCTTTCTTT.

This clone was seen a few times. The chain has TRBV14 and TRBJ2-2; D perhaps matches TRBD2 (6 bases). This CDR3 comprises 16 residues. Per the germline V gene, CDR1 is SGHDN and CDR2 is FVKESK. V lost 0 bases and J 4 bases, leaving 12 bases between the germline ends. This chain's CDR3 is CASSQDLGLFTGELFF. The CDR3 nucleotides are TGTGCCAGCAGCCAAGATCTGGGACTGTTCACCGGGGAGCTGTTTTTT.

The chain is built from TRBV19 and TRBJ2-5, with a tentative D call TRBD1 (5 bases). Deletions cut 5 bases from V and 5 bases from J, with 12 bases between. Germline V gene lookup returns CDR1 LNHDA and CDR2 SQIVND (reference sequence). The CDR3 is 13 amino acids. The CDR3 bases are TGTGCCAGTAGTTGGACAATCGGGGAGACCCAGTACTTC. It is translated as CASSWTIGETQYF.

The V call is TRBV15, the J call TRBJ1-4, with 11 positions matching TRBD1. The CDR3 is 15 amino acids. In germline, CDR1 is LNHNV, CDR2 YYDKDF (reference sequence). The ends lost 3 bases at V and 8 bases at J; junction bases unmatched: 5. CDR3 loop: CATSRTGQGEEKLFF. The CDR3 DNA follows: TGTGCCACCAGCAGGACGGGACAGGGGGAGGAAAAACTGTTTTTT.

In its sample, this clone was seen a few times. The chain employs TRBV7-9 and TRBJ2-4; 8 bases are a match to TRBD1. The V gene's germline CDR1 is SEHNR and CDR2 FQNEAQ (reference sequence). With V trimmed by 1 base and J by 7 bases, 3 bases remained unmatched. CDR3 length: 14 residues. The DNA of the CDR3 is TGTGCCAGCAGCTTAGGGACAGGGCCCAACATTCAGTACTTC. Translated, it gives CASSLGTGPNIQYF.

This clone appeared a single time. The gene calls are TRBV6-2 or TRBV6-3 and TRBJ2-7, with 11 nucleotides matching TRBD2. This CDR3 contains 16 residues. Germline CDR1 MNHEY, CDR2 SVGEGT. V shed 8 bases and J 1 base; nucleotides not matched to a gene: 10. The CDR3 DNA reads TGTGCCAGCGGTTTAGCGGGAGGGCTCTTTTCCTACGAGCAGTACTTC. This encodes CASGLAGGLFSYEQYF.

The chain joins TRBV6-5 to TRBJ2-1; TRBD1 matches at 8 bases. The CDR3 contains 15 residues. Germline V gives CDR1 MNHEY, CDR2 SVGAGI. The V gene end was trimmed by 2 bases and the J gene end by 6 bases; junction bases not matched to a gene: 6. The CDR3 bases are TGTGCCAGCAGTTACGCCGGGACAGGCCTCAATGAGCAGTTCTTC. This codes for CASSYAGTGLNEQFF.

This chain links TRBV9 with TRBJ2-7; D is perhaps TRBD1 (6 bases). Germline-derived CDR1 and CDR2 are SGDLS and YYNGEE. This CDR3 contains 14 residues. Trimming pared 4 bases from V and 5 bases from J, leaving 16 bases between. CDR3 sequence reads: CASSSRDRFDEQYF. CDR3 bases: TGTGCCAGCAGCTCGAGAGACAGGTTCGACGAGCAGTACTTC.

This clone was seen more than once but under ten times. The chain uses TRBV4-2 and TRBJ2-1; D may be TRBD2 (6 bases). This CDR3 is 13 amino acids long. Germline lookup yields CDR1 LGHNA and CDR2 YNFKEQ. Trimming cost V 0 bases and J 13 bases, with 13 bases left between them. CDR3 nucleotides: TGTGCCAGCAGCCAAGACCGACTCGGGGGACAGTTCTTC. Translated, it gives CASSQDRLGGQFF.

V is TRBV5-1 and J is TRBJ2-7; weak D call: TRBD2 (5 bases). Germline CDR1 reads SGHRS; CDR2 reads YFSETQ. The CDR3 spans 13 residues. Between the trimmed V and J ends, which lost 2 bases and 3 bases, there was a span of 9 bases. The DNA for the CDR3 is TGCGCCAGCAGCTTTGGACTTTTCTACGAGCAGTACTTC. Its protein is CASSFGLFYEQYF.

The CDR3 loop is CASSLGPRGSTDTQYF. The CDR3 DNA sequence: TGCGCCAGCAGCTTGGGGCCCCGGGGGTCCACAGATACGCAGTATTTT. The chain combines TRBV5-1 with TRBJ2-3, with a tentative D call TRBD2 (6 bases). The CDR3 contains 16 residues. Germline V gene lookup returns CDR1 SGHRS and CDR2 YFSETQ. Between the trimmed V and J ends, which lost 0 bases and 2 bases, there was a span of 13 bases.

The chain joins TRBV5-1 to TRBJ1-2; no definite D call. Germline CDR1 and CDR2: SGHRS and YFSETQ. V was pared by 4 bases and J by 7 bases, with 14 bases between. The CDR3 contains 13 residues. CDR3 sequence (DNA): TGCGCCAGCAGCCAGACAAGGGAGTCTGGCTACACCTTC. This gives the protein CASSQTRESGYTF.

V is TRBV6-2 or TRBV6-3 and J is TRBJ2-3, with 11 bases lining up with TRBD2. There are 17 residues in the CDR3. CDR1 MNHEY and CDR2 SVGEGT come from the germline V gene. Unmatched junction bases numbered 8, after V lost 2 bases and J lost 4 bases. The DNA of the CDR3 is TGTGCCAGCAGTTACGGAACTAGCGGGAGAATTGCAGATACGCAGTATTTT. Protein sequence: CASSYGTSGRIADTQYF.

This chain uses TRBV28 with TRBJ2-3, with 15 bases fitting TRBD2. Germline-derived CDR1 and CDR2 are MDHEN and SYDVKM. This CDR3 is built from 16 residues. V was clipped by 6 bases and J by 8 bases; unmatched bases: 9. CDR3 amino acids: CASRPPGLAGGVTQYF. CDR3 nucleotide sequence: TGTGCCAGCAGGCCCCCGGGACTAGCGGGAGGTGTTACGCAGTATTTT.

The gene calls are TRBV6-5 and TRBJ1-2, with D perhaps TRBD1 (6 bases). The CDR3 is made up of 14 amino acids. The V end was cut by 4 bases, the J end by 6 bases, with 15 bases between. CDR1 is MNHEY and CDR2 is SVGAGI in the germline V gene. Written as DNA, the CDR3 is TGTGCCAGCAGTTTCTGGCCGGACAGAGATGGCTACACCTTC. Its translation is CASSFWPDRDGYTF.

The chain joins TRBV7-6 to TRBJ2-1; TRBD2 agrees at 13 bases. Unmatched junction bases numbered 8, after V lost 3 bases and J lost 9 bases. From germline, CDR1 is SGHVS and CDR2 FNYEAQ. This CDR3 has 16 amino acids. Written as DNA, the CDR3 is TGTGCCAGCAGCTTGAGGACTAGCGGGAGTGTGGGTGAGCAGTTCTTC. This gives the protein CASSLRTSGSVGEQFF.

The sample holds one count of this clone. CDR3 nucleotide sequence: TGCAGCGTCCAAAGGGGGGGGACTAGCGGTGAGCAGTACTTC. Its translation: CSVQRGGTSGEQYF. This rearrangement joins TRBV29-1 to TRBJ2-7; 11 nucleotides agree with TRBD2. The CDR3 is 14 residues long. Germline V gives CDR1 SQVTM, CDR2 ANQGSEA. The J segment lost 7 bases and the V segment lost 6 bases, leaving 11 bases of the junction unmatched.

The rearrangement uses TRBV7-9 and TRBJ2-1, with TRBD2 matching over 12 bases. This CDR3 has 14 amino acids. The germline V gene has CDR1 SEHNR and CDR2 FQNEAQ (reference sequence). The trim removed 5 bases at V and 10 bases at J, leaving 6 bases unmatched. CDR3 loop: CASSPTSGGREQFF. The CDR3 nucleotides read TGTGCCAGCAGCCCGACTAGCGGGGGACGCGAGCAGTTCTTC.

The rearrangement links TRBV20-1 to TRBJ2-3; D unclear. V was shortened by 3 bases and J by 3 bases, with 4 bases between the two germline ends. Germline loops: CDR1 DFQATT, CDR2 SNEGSKA (reference sequence). This CDR3 region has 11 residues. DNA of the CDR3: TGCAGTGCTAGTTATACAGATACGCAGTATTTT. It yields the protein CSASYTDTQYF.

There are a few counts of this clone. The gene calls are TRBV19 and TRBJ1-1; tentative D call: TRBD1 (6 bases). V lost 8 bases, J lost 3 bases, and 13 bases lay in between. The CDR3 extends over 13 amino acids. Germline CDR1 and CDR2: LNHDA and SQIVND (reference sequence). CDR3 region: CASYRDSDTEAFF. DNA for the CDR3: TGTGCCAGTTACAGGGATTCGGACACTGAAGCTTTCTTT.

This rearrangement joins TRBV7-2 to TRBJ2-7, with 7 bases matching TRBD2. The CDR3 consists of 17 residues. V was clipped by 1 base and J by 5 bases; unmatched bases: 14. Germline CDR1 SGHTA, CDR2 FQGNSA. The CDR3 DNA sequence: TGTGCCAGCAGCTTAGGGGTGAGTGGGAGGGCCGTCGACGAGCAGTACTTC. Amino acid sequence: CASSLGVSGRAVDEQYF. Complete variable domain (other parts from reference TRBV7-2 and TRBJ2-7): GAGVSQSPSNKVTEKGKDVELRCDPISGHTALYWYRQSLGQGLEFLIYFQGNSAPDKSGLPSDRFSAERTGGSVSTLTIQRTQQEDSAVYLCASSLGVSGRAVDEQYFGPGTRLTVT.

The chain links TRBV11-1 to TRBJ1-1, with 7 bases fitting TRBD1. In germline, CDR1 is SGHAT, CDR2 FQDESV (reference sequence). This CDR3 has 14 residues. The J segment lost 3 bases and the V segment lost 2 bases, leaving 3 bases of the junction unmatched. Written as DNA, the CDR3 is TGTGCCAGCAGCTTACAAACAGGGGACACTGAAGCTTTCTTT. It encodes CASSLQTGDTEAFF.

The chain has TRBV18 and TRBJ2-7, with D maybe TRBD1 (5 bases). The CDR3 totals 15 residues. The germline V gene has CDR1 KGHSH and CDR2 LQKENI. The V end lost 2 bases, the J end lost 8 bases, and 19 bases lay between the germline ends. The CDR3: CASSPVTGDSRKQYF. In nucleotides, the CDR3 is TGTGCCAGCTCACCAGTCACCGGAGACAGTAGGAAGCAGTACTTC.

The chain couples TRBV28 to TRBJ2-3; perhaps TRBD1 as D (6 bases). V lost 6 bases and J lost 0, with 13 bases in between. The CDR3 extends over 15 amino acids. Germline V gives CDR1 MDHEN, CDR2 SYDVKM. The CDR3 DNA reads TGTGCCAGCAGGTCCCCAGGGGCGAGCACAGATACGCAGTATTTT. It yields the protein CASRSPGASTDTQYF.

J is TRBJ1-4 and V is TRBV5-1; unclear D gene. Germline assignment: CDR1 SGHRS and CDR2 YFSETQ. This CDR3 is built from 19 residues. Trimming left V 5 bases short and J 0 bases short, with 23 bases between. CDR3 protein: CASSSRPYGSPPTNEKLFF. CDR3 sequence (DNA): TGCGCCAGCAGTTCCCGCCCTTACGGGAGTCCCCCAACTAATGAAAAACTGTTTTTT.